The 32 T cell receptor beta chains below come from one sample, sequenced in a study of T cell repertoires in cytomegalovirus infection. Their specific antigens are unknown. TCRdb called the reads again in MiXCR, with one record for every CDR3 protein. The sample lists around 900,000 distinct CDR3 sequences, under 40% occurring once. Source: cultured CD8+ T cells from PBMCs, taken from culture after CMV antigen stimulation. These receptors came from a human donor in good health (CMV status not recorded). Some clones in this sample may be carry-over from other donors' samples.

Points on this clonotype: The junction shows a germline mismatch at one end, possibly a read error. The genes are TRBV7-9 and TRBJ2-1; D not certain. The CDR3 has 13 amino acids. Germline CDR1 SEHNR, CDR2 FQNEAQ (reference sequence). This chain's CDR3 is CAGSFAVPDEQFF. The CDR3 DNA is TGTGCCGGCAGCTTTGCGGTTCCCGATGAGCAGTTCTTC.

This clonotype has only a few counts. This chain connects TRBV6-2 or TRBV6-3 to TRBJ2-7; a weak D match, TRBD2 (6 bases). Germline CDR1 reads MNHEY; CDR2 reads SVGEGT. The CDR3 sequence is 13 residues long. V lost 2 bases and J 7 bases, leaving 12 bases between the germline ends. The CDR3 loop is CASSYGDFWEQYV. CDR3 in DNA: TGTGCCAGCAGTTACGGGGACTTCTGGGAGCAGTACGTC.

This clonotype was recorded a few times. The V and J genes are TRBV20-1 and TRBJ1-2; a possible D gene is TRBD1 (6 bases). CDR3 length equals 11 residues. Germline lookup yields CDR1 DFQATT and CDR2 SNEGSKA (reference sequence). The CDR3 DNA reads TGCAGAACCGACAGGAACTATGGCTACACCTTC. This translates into CRTDRNYGYTF.

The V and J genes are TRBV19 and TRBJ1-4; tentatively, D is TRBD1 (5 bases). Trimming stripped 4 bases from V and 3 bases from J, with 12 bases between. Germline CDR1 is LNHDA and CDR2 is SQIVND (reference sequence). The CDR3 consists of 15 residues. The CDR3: CASSRRDGSNEKLFF. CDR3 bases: TGTGCCAGTAGTAGGCGGGACGGCTCTAATGAAAAACTGTTTTTT.

CDR3 DNA sequence: TGTGCCAGCAGCTTTGACAGAGGTGAAGCTTTCTTT. Its translation: CASSFDRGEAFF. The genes are TRBV7-9 and TRBJ1-1, with D possibly TRBD1 on 5 matching bases. With 3 bases removed from V and 7 bases from J, the gap between germline ends came to 9 bases. The CDR3 length is 12 residues. Per germline, CDR1 SEHNR and CDR2 FQNEAQ (reference sequence). The whole variable domain, filled in from reference TRBV7-9 and TRBJ1-1, reads DTGVSQNPRHKITKRGQNVTFRCDPISEHNRLYWYRQTLGQGPEFLTYFQNEAQLEKSRLLSDRFSAERPKGSFSTLEIQRTEQGDSAMYLCASSFDRGEAFFGQGTRLTVV.

CDR3 protein: CASSPPGTHQETQYF. CDR3 DNA: TGCGCCAGCAGCCCGCCCGGGACCCACCAAGAGACCCAGTACTTC. The chain uses TRBV4-1 and TRBJ2-5; D possibly matches TRBD1 or TRBD2 (5 bases each). V was cut by 4 bases and J by 0 bases, with 12 bases left in between. CDR1 is MGHRA, CDR2 YSYEKL, per germline. This CDR3 spans 15 amino acids.

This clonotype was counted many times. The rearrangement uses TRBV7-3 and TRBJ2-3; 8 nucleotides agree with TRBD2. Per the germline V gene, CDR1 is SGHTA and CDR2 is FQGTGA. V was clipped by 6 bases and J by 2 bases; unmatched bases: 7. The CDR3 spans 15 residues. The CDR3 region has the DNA TGTGCCAGCAGTACGGCGGGGGGTCACACAGATACGCAGTATTTT. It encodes CASSTAGGHTDTQYF.

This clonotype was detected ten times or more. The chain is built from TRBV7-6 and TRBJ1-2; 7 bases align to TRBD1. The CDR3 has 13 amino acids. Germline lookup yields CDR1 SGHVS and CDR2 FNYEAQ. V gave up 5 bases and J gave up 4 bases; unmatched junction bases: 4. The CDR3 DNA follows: TGTGCCAGCAGCCCCCGGGACAGCTATGGCTACACCTTC. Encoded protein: CASSPRDSYGYTF.

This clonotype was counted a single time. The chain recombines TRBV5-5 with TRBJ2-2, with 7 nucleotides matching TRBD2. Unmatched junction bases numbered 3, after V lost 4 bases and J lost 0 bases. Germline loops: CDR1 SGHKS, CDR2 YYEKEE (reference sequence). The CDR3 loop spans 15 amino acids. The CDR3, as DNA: TGTGCCAGCAGCACCCGGGGGGCGAACACCGGGGAGCTGTTTTTT. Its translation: CASSTRGANTGELFF.

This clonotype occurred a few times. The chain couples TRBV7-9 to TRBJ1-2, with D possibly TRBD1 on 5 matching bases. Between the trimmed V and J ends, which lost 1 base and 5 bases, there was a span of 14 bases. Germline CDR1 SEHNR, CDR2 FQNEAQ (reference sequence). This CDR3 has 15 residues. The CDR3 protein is CASSLGAGTPYGYTF. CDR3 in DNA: TGTGCCAGCAGCTTAGGGGCCGGGACCCCTTATGGCTACACCTTC.

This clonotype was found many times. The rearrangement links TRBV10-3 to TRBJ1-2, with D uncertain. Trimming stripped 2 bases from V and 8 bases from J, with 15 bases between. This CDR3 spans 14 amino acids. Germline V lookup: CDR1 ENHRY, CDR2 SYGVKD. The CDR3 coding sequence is TGTGCCATCAGTGAGGGCCAGGATCTCAGGGGCTACACCTTC. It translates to CAISEGQDLRGYTF.

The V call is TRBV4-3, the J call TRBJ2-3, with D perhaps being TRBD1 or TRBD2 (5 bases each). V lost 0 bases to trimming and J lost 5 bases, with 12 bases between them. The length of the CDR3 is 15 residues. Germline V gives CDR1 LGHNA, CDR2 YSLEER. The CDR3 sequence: CASSQEGDDVDTQYF. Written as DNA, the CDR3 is TGCGCCAGCAGCCAAGAGGGGGACGACGTAGATACGCAGTATTTT.

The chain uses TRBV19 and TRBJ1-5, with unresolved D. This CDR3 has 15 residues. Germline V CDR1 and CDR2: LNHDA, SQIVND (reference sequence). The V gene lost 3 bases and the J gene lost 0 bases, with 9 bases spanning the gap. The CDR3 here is CASSIGSYSNQPQHF. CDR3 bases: TGTGCCAGTAGTATTGGCAGTTATAGCAATCAGCCCCAGCATTTT.

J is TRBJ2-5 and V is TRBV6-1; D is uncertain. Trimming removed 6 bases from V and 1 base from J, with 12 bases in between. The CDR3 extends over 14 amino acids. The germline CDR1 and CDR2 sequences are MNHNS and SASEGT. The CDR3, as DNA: TGTGCCAGCAGCATCGACACCAGCCAAGAGACCCAGTACTTC. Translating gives CASSIDTSQETQYF.

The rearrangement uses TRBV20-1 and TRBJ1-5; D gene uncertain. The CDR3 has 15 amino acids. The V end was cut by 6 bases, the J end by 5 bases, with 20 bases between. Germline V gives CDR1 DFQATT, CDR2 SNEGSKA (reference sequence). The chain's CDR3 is CSALEPELRDQPQHF. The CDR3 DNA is TGCAGTGCCCTGGAGCCGGAGCTGAGGGATCAGCCCCAGCATTTT.

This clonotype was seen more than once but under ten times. The CDR3 nucleotides read TGTGCTAGCAGCTTAGATCGATGGTTGGACGAGCAGTACGTC. Its protein is CASSLDRWLDEQYV. The chain recombines TRBV7-6 with TRBJ2-7; unclear D gene. Germline lookup yields CDR1 SGHVS and CDR2 FNYEAQ. The CDR3 has 14 amino acids.

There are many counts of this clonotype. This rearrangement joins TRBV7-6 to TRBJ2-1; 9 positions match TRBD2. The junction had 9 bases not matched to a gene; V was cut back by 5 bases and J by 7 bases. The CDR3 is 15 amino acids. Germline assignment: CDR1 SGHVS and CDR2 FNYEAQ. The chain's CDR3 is CASSLWRGGRNEQFF. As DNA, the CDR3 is TGTGCCAGCAGCCTCTGGCGGGGGGGCCGAAATGAGCAGTTCTTC.

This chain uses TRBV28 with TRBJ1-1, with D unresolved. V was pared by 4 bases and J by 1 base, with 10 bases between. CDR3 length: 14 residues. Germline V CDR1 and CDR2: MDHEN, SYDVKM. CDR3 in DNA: TGTGCCAGCAGTTCGGACCACCGGAACACTGAAGCTTTCTTT. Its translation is CASSSDHRNTEAFF.

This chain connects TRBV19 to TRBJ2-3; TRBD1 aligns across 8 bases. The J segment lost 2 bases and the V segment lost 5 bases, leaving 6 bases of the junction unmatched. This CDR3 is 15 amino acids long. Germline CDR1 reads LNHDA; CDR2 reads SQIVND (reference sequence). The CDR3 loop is CASSYRDRNTDTQYF. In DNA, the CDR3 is TGTGCCAGTAGTTACCGGGACAGGAACACAGATACGCAGTATTTT.

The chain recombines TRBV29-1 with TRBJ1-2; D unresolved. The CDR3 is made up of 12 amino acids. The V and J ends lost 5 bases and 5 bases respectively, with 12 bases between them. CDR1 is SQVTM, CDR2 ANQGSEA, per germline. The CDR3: CSVIMGLYGYTF. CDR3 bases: TGCAGCGTTATCATGGGGTTATATGGCTACACCTTC.

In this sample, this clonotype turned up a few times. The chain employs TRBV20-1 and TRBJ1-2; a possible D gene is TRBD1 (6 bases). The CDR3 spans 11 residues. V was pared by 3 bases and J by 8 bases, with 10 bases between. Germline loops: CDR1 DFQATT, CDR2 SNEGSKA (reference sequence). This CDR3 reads CSASTGPGYTF. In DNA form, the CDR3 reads TGCAGTGCTAGCACAGGGCCCGGCTACACCTTC.

The CDR3 loop reads CASSFRRTNTGELFF. DNA for the CDR3: TGTGCCAGCAGTTTCCGACGGACAAACACCGGGGAGCTGTTTTTT. V and J are TRBV6-1 and TRBJ2-2; TRBD1 is a possible D gene (5 bases). V gave up 5 bases and J gave up 2 bases, with 12 bases separating them. Germline V gene lookup returns CDR1 MNHNS and CDR2 SASEGT. The CDR3 runs 15 residues.

Written as DNA, the CDR3 is TGTGCCAGCAGTGAAAGCCGGCGGGGGGGCAATACGCAGTATTTT. Encoded protein: CASSESRRGGNTQYF. The chain is built from TRBV25-1 and TRBJ2-3; 9 bases are a match to TRBD2. The length of the CDR3 is 15 residues. Looked up from germline, CDR1 is MGHDK and CDR2 is SYGVNS. The J segment lost 7 bases and the V segment lost 2 bases, leaving 7 bases of the junction unmatched. Filled out from reference TRBV25-1 and TRBJ2-3, the complete variable domain reads EADIYQTPRYLVIGTGKKITLECSQTMGHDKMYWYQQDPGMELHLIHYSYGVNSTEKGDLSSESTVSRIRTEHFPLTLESARPSHTSQYLCASSESRRGGNTQYFGPGTRLTVL.

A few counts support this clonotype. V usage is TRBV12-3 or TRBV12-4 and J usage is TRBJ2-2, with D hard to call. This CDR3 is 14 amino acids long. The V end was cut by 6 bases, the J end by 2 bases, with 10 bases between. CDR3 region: CASSPGINTGELFF. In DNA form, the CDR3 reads TGTGCCAGCAGCCCTGGGATTAACACCGGGGAGCTGTTTTTT.

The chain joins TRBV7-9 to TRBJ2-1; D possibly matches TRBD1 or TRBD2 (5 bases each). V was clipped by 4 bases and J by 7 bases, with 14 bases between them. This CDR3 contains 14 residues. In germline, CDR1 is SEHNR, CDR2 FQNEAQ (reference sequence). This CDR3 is CASSSPREGNEQFF. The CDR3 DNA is TGTGCCAGCAGCTCCCCCCGAGAGGGGAATGAGCAGTTCTTC. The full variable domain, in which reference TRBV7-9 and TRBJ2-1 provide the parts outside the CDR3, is DTGVSQNPRHKITKRGQNVTFRCDPISEHNRLYWYRQTLGQGPEFLTYFQNEAQLEKSRLLSDRFSAERPKGSFSTLEIQRTEQGDSAMYLCASSSPREGNEQFFGPGTRLTVL.

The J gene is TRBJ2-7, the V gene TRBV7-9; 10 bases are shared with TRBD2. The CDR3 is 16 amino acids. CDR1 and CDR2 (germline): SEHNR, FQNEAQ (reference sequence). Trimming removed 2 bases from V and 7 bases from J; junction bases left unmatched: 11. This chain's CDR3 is CASSLPASGGSGEQYF. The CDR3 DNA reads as TGTGCCAGCAGCTTACCTGCTAGCGGGGGATCGGGGGAGCAGTACTTC.

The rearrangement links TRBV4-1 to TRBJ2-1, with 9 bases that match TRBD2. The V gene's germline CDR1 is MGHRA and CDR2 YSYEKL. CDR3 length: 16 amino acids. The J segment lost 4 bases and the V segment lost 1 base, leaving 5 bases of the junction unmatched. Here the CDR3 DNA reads TGCGCCAGCAGCCAAGGAAGGGCGGGGGGGTACAATGAGCAGTTCTTC. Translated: CASSQGRAGGYNEQFF.

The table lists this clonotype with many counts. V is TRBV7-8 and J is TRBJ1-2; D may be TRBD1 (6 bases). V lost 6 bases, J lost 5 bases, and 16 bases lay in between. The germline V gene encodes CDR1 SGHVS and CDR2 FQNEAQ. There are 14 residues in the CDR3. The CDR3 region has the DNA TGTGCCAGCAGGGAGACAGGCCAATTTTATGGCTACACCTTC. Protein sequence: CASRETGQFYGYTF.

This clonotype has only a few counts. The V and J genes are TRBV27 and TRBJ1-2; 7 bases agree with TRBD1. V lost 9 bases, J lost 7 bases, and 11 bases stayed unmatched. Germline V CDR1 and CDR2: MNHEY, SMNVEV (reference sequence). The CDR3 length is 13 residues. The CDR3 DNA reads TGTGCCAGTCGGGTAGGGGGCGCGAGTGGCTACACCTTC. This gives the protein CASRVGGASGYTF.

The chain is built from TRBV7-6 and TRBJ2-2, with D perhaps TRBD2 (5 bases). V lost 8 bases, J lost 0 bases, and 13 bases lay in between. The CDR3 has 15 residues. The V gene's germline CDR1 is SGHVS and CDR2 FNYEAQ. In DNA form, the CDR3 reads TGTGCCAGCCCACCTGAGCGGACGAACACCGGGGAGCTGTTTTTT. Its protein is CASPPERTNTGELFF.

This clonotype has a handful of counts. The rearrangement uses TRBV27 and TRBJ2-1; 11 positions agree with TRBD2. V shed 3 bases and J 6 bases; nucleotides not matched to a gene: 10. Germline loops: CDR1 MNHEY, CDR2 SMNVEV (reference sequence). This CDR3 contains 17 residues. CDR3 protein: CASSFLAGGGIRNEQFF. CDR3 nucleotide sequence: TGTGCCAGCAGTTTCCTAGCGGGGGGAGGAATACGCAATGAGCAGTTCTTC.

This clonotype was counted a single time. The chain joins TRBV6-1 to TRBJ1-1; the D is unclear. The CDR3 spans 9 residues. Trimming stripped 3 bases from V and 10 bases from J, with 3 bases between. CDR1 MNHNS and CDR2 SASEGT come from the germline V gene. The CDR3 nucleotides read TGTGCCAGCAGTGACGTAGCTTTCTTT. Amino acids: CASSDVAFF.